These 13 T cell receptor beta chains were sequenced from one sample in a study of blood T cell repertoires in COVID-19. TCRdb keeps only in-frame clones here, not all; method: immunoSEQ multiplex PCR. The sample records about 240,000 clones, about 80% being singletons. The sample taken for sequencing was peripheral blood. All receptors come from an elderly woman with acute or convalescent COVID-19.

V and J are TRBV5-5 and TRBJ1-5, with a possible D match to TRBD1 (5 bases). Trimming stripped 3 bases from V and 3 bases from J, with 16 bases between. The CDR3 totals 16 residues. Germline CDR1 is SGHKS and CDR2 is YYEKEE (reference sequence). CDR3 nucleotide sequence: TGTGCCAGCAGCTCGGGACTGCAGATTAACAATCAGCCCCAGCATTTT. Its protein is CASSSGLQINNQPQHF.

The chain uses TRBV3-1 (or the pseudogene TRBV3-2) and TRBJ2-5; 7 bases are a match to TRBD2. V gave up 0 bases and J gave up 5 bases; unmatched junction bases: 3. Per germline, CDR1 LGHDT and CDR2 YNNKEL (reference sequence). The CDR3 runs to 14 residues. CDR3 region: CASSQDPAGETQYF. The CDR3 nucleotides are TGTGCCAGCAGCCAAGATCCAGCGGGGGAGACCCAGTACTTC.

This sequence joins TRBV2 and TRBJ1-2; maybe TRBD1 (5 bases). Germline CDR1 SNHLY, CDR2 FYNNEI. Deletions cut 6 bases from V and 6 bases from J, with 11 bases between. The CDR3 has 12 amino acids. In DNA, the CDR3 is TGTGCCAGCAGAAGCTTCAGGGATGGCTACACCTTC. Residues: CASRSFRDGYTF.

J is TRBJ2-5 and V is TRBV6-6, with 7 bases lining up with TRBD2. Per germline, CDR1 MNHNY and CDR2 SVGAGI (reference sequence). This CDR3 is 18 amino acids long. V shed 5 bases and J 5 bases; nucleotides not matched to a gene: 20. In nucleotides, the CDR3 is TGTGCCAGCAGTCGAAACTGGGGGGGGGAGACGAGGAAGGAGACCCAGTACTTC. Translation: CASSRNWGGETRKETQYF.

This clone was detected only once. V is TRBV29-1 and J is TRBJ2-3; 12 bases match TRBD2. This CDR3 contains 16 residues. Germline V gene data show CDR1 as SQVTM and CDR2 as ANQGSEA. With 4 bases clipped from V and 1 base from J, the junction kept 6 bases outside the gene matches. The CDR3 reads CSVGGRTSGGTDTQYF. CDR3 nucleotide sequence: TGCAGCGTTGGGGGCCGGACTAGCGGGGGCACAGATACGCAGTATTTT.

The chain employs TRBV2 and TRBJ1-1; 7 bases are shared with TRBD1. The V gene's germline CDR1 is SNHLY and CDR2 FYNNEI. Unmatched junction bases numbered 6, after V lost 7 bases and J lost 1 base. This CDR3 region has 14 residues. Written as DNA, the CDR3 is TGTGCCAGCATAGGGGACAGCCCGAACACTGAAGCTTTCTTT. Translation: CASIGDSPNTEAFF.

This sequence joins TRBV5-5 and TRBJ1-5; weak D call: TRBD1 (5 bases). Germline CDR1 and CDR2: SGHKS and YYEKEE (reference sequence). The CDR3 sequence is 14 residues long. V lost 0 bases and J lost 7, with 11 bases in between. Written as DNA, the CDR3 is TGTGCCAGCAGCTTGGATGGGGGGACCCAGCCCCAGCATTTT. Protein product: CASSLDGGTQPQHF.

The chain couples TRBV7-2 to TRBJ2-4; D call uncertain. The CDR3 covers 16 residues. Between the trimmed V and J ends, which lost 1 base and 3 bases, there was a span of 13 bases. Germline CDR1 and CDR2: SGHTA and FQGNSA. The chain's CDR3 is CASSLGRSLGKNIQYF. For the CDR3, the DNA is TGTGCCAGCAGCTTAGGCAGGTCCCTTGGCAAAAACATTCAGTACTTC.

The chain carries TRBV6-5 and TRBJ1-1, with 8 bases matching TRBD1. The ends lost 5 bases at V and 5 bases at J; junction bases unmatched: 10. The germline V gene has CDR1 MNHEY and CDR2 SVGAGI. The CDR3 covers 15 residues. The DNA for the CDR3 is TGTGCCAGCAGTACCCGGACAGGGCGAGGGACTGAAGCTTTCTTT. Amino acid sequence: CASSTRTGRGTEAFF.

This chain joins TRBV28 and TRBJ1-1; D gene ambiguous. The V and J ends lost 4 bases and 1 base respectively, with 13 bases between them. The CDR3 has 15 residues. Germline lookup yields CDR1 MDHEN and CDR2 SYDVKM. Here the CDR3 DNA reads TGTGCCAGCAGTTCTCCGTCGGCGGGGAACACTGAAGCTTTCTTT. Translation: CASSSPSAGNTEAFF. Full variable domain (outside the CDR3, taken from reference TRBV28 and TRBJ1-1): DVKVTQSSRYLVKRTGEKVFLECVQDMDHENMFWYRQDPGLGLRLIYFSYDVKMKEKGDIPEGYSVSREKKERFSLILESASTNQTSMYLCASSSPSAGNTEAFFGQGTRLTVV.

This chain uses TRBV27 with TRBJ2-2; D is undetermined. CDR1 is MNHEY and CDR2 is SMNVEV in the germline V gene (reference sequence). The V and J ends lost 5 bases and 1 base respectively, with 8 bases between them. The CDR3 runs to 14 residues. Here the CDR3 reads CASSLRQNTGELFF. The DNA for the CDR3 is TGTGCCAGCAGTCTCCGACAGAACACCGGGGAGCTGTTTTTT.

The V call is TRBV7-9, the J call TRBJ2-3; D remains unclear. From germline, CDR1 is SEHNR and CDR2 FQNEAQ (reference sequence). The CDR3 is made up of 11 amino acids. With 5 bases removed from V and 5 bases from J, the gap between germline ends came to 5 bases. This CDR3 is CASSLRDTQYF. DNA of the CDR3: TGTGCCAGCAGCCTGAGAGATACGCAGTATTTT.

V and J are TRBV5-1 and TRBJ2-5, with 9 bases identical to TRBD2. The CDR3 has 15 amino acids. Germline V gene data show CDR1 as SGHRS and CDR2 as YFSETQ. V was clipped by 2 bases and J by 5 bases; unmatched bases: 7. The CDR3: CASSLNSGGQETQYF. The CDR3 nucleotides read TGCGCCAGCAGCTTAAACAGCGGGGGGCAGGAGACCCAGTACTTC. Full variable domain (missing parts from reference TRBV5-1 and TRBJ2-5): KAGVTQTPRYLIKTRGQQVTLSCSPISGHRSVSWYQQTPGQGLQFLFEYFSETQRNKGNFPGRFSGRQFSNSRSEMNVSTLELGDSALYLCASSLNSGGQETQYFGPGTRLLVL.